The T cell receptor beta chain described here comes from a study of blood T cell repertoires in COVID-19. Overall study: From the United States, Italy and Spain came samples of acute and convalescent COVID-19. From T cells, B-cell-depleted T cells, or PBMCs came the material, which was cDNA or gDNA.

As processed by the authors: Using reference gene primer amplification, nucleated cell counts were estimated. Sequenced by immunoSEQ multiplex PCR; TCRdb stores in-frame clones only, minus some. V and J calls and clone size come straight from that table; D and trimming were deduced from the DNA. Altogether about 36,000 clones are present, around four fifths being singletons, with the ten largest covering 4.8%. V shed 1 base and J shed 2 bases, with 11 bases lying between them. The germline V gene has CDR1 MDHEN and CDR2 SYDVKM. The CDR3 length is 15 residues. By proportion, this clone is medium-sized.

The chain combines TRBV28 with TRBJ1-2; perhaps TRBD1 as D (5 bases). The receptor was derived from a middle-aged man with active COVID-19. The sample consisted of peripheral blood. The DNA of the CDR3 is TGTGCCAGCAGTTTATCCTCTTGGGGCAACTATGGCTACACCTTC. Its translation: CASSLSSWGNYGYTF.